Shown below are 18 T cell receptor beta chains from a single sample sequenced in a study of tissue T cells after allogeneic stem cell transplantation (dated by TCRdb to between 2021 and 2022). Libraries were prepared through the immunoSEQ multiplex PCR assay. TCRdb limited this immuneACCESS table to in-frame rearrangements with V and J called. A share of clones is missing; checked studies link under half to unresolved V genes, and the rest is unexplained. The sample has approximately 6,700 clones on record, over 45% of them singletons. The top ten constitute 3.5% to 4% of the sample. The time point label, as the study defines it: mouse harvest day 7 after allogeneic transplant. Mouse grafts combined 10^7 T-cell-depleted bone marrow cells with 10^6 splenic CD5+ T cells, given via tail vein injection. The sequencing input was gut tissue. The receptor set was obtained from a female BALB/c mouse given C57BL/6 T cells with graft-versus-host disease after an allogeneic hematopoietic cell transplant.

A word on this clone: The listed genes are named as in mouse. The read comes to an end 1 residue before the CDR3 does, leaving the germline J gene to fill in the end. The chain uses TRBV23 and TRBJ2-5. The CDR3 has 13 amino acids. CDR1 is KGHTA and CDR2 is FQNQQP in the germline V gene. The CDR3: CSSSRRIQDTQYF. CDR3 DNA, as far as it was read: TGCTCCAGCAGTCGTCGCATCCAAGACACCCAGTAC.

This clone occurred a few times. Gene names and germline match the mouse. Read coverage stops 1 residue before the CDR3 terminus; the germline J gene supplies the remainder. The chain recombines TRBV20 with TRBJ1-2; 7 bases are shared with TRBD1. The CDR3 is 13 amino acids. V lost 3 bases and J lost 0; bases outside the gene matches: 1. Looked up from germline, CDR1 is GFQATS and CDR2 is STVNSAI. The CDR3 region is CGASQGANSDYTF. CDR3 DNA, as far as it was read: TGTGGTGCTAGCCAGGGGGCAAACTCCGACTACACC.

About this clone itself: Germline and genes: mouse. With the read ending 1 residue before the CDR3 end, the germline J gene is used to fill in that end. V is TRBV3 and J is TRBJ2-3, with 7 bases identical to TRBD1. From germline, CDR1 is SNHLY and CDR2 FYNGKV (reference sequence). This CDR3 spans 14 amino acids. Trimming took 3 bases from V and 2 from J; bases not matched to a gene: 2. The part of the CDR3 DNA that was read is TGTGCCAGCAGCTTGACAGGGTCTGCAGAAACGCTGTAT. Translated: CASSLTGSAETLY. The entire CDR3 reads CASSLTGSAETLYF.

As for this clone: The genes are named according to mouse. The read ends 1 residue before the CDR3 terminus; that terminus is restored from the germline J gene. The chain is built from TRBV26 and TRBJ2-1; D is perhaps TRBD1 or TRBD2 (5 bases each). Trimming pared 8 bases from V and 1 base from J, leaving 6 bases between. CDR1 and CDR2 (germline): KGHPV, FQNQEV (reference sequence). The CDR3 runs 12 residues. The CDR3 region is CASGDNYAEQFF. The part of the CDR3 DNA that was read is TGTGCCAGCGGGGACAACTATGCTGAGCAGTTC.

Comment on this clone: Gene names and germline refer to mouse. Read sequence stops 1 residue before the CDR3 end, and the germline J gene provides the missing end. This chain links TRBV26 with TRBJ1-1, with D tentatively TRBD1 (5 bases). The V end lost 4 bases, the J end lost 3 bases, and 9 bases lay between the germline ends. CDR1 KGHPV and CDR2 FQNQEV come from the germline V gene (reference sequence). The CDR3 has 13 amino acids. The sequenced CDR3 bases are TGTGCCAGCAGTCCCGGGACTTACACAGAAGTCTTC. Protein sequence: CASSPGTYTEVF. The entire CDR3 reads CASSPGTYTEVFF.

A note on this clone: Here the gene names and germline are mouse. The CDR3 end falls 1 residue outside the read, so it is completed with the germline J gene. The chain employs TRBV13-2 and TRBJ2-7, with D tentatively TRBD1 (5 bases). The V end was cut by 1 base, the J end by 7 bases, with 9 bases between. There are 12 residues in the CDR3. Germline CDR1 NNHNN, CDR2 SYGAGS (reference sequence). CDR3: CASGDQGEEQYF. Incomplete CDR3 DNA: TGTGCCAGCGGTGATCAGGGTGAGGAACAGTAC.

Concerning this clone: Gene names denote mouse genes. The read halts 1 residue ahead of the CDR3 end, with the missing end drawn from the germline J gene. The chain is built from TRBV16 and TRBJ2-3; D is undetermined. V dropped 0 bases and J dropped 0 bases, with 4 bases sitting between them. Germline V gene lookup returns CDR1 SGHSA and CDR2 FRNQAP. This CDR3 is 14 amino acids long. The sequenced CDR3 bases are TGTGCAAGCAGCTTAGACCTTAGTGCAGAAACGCTGTAT. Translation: CASSLDLSAETLY. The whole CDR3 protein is CASSLDLSAETLYF.

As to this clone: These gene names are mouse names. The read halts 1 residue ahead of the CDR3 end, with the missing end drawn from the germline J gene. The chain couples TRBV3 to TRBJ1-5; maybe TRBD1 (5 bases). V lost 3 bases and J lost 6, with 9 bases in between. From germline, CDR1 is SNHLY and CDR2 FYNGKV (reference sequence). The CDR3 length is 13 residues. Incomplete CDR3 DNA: TGTGCCAGCAGCTTTGACAGCCTCCAGGCTCCGCTT. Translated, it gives CASSFDSLQAPL. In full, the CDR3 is CASSFDSLQAPLF.

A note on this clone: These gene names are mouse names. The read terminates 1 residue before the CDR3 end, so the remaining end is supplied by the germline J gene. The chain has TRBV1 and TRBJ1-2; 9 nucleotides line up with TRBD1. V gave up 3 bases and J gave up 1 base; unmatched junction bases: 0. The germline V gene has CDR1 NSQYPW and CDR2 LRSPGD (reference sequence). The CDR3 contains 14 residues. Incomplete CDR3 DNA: TGCACCTGCAGTGCGGGACAGGGAAACTCCGACTACACC. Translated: CTCSAGQGNSDYT. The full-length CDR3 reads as CTCSAGQGNSDYTF. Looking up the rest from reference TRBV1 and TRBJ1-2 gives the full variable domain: VTLLEQNPRWRLVPRGQAVNLRCILKNSQYPWMSWYQQDLQKQLQWLFTLRSPGDKEVKSLPGADYLATRVTDTELRLQVANMSQGRTLYCTCSAGQGNSDYTFGSGTRLLVI.

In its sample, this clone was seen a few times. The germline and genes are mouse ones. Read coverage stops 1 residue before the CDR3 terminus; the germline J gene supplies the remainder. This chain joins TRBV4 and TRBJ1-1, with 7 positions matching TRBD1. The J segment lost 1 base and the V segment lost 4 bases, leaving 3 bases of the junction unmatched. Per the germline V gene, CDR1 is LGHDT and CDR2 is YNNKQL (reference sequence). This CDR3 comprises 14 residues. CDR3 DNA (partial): TGTGCCAGCAGCTCCCGGGACAGAAACACAGAAGTCTTC. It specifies CASSSRDRNTEVF. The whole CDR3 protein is CASSSRDRNTEVFF.

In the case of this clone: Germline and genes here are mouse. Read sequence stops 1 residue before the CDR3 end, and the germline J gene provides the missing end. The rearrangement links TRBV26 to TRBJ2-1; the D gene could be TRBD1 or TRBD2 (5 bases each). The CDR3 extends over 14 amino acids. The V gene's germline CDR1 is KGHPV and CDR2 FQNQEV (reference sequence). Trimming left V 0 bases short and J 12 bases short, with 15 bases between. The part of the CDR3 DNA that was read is TGTGCCAGCAGTCTGTCCGGGGCCGACTTAACGCAGTTC. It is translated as CASSLSGADLTQF. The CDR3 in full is CASSLSGADLTQFF.

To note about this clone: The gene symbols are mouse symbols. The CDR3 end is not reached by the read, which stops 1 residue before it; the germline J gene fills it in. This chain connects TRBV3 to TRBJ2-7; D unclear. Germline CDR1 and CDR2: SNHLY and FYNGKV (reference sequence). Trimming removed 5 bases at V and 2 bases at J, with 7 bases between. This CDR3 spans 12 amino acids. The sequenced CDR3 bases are TGTGCCAGCAGCCCCCAGGCCTATGAACAGTAC. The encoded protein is CASSPQAYEQY. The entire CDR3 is CASSPQAYEQYF.

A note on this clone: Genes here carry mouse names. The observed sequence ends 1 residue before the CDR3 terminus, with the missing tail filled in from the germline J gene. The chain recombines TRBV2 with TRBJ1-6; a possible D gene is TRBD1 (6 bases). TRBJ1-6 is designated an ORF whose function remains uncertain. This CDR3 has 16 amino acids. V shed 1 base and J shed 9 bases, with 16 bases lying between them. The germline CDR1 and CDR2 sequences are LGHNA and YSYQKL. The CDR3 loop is CASSQAGRGGGSPLYF. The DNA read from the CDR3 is TGTGCCAGCAGCCAAGCAGGCAGGGGAGGGGGTTCGCCCCTCTAC.

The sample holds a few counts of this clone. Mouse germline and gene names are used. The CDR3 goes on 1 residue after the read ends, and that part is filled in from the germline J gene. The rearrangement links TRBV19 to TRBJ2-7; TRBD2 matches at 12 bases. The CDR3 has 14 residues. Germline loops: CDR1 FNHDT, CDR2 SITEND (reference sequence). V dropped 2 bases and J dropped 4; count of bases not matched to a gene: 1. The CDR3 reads CASSMGTGGYEQYF. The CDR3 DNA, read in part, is TGTGCCAGCAGTATGGGGACTGGGGGGTATGAACAGTAC.

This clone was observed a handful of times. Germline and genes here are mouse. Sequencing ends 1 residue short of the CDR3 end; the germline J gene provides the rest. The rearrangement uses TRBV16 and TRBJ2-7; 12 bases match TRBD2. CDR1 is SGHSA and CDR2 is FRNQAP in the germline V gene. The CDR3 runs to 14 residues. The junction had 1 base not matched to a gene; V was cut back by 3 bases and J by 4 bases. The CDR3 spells CASSFGTGGYEQYF. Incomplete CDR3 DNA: TGTGCAAGCAGCTTCGGGACTGGGGGGTATGAACAGTAC.

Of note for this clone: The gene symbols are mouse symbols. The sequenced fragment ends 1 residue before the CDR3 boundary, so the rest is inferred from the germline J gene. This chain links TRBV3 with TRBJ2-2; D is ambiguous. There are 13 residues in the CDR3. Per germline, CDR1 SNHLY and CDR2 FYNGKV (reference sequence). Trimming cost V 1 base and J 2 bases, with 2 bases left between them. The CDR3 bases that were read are TGTGCCAGCAGCTTAGTGAACACCGGGCAGCTCTAC. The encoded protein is CASSLVNTGQLY. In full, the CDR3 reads CASSLVNTGQLYF.

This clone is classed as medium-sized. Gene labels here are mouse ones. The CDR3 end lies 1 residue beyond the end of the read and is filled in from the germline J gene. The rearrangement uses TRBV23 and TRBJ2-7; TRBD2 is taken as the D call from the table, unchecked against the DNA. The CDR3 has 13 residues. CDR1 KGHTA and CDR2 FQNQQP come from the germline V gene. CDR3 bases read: TGCTCCAGCAGTCAGGGCTGGGGGTATGAACAGTAC. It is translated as CSSSQGWGYEQY. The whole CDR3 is CSSSQGWGYEQYF.

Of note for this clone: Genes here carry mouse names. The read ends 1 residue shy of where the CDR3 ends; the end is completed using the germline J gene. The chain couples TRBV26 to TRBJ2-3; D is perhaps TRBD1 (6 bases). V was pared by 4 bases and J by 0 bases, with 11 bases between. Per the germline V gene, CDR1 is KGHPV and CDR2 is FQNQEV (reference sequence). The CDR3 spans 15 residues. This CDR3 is CASSPGQDSAETLYF. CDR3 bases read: TGTGCCAGCAGTCCGGGACAAGACAGTGCAGAAACGCTGTAT.